This TCR beta chain was recorded in a study of cytomegalovirus exposure and HLA in healthy donors. Study-wide points: Rare sequences made up most TCRs, while some public TCRs were found in many donors.

Only a few counts were recorded for this clone. What it binds is unknown. The CDR3 loop spans 16 amino acids. CDR1 LGHNA and CDR2 YNFKEQ come from the germline V gene. The V end was cut by 1 base, the J end by 3 bases, with 13 bases between. The PCR ran on 60 Vbeta and 13 Jbeta primers. Data came from immunoSEQ multiplex PCR; TCRdb stores just in-frame clones and leaves some out. Of 70,000 to 80,000 clones in the sample, roughly four fifths were seen once. The sample taken for sequencing was PBMCs. This clonotype originated in a young man in good health and CMV-seronegative. The chain carries TRBV4-2 and TRBJ1-5; D is ambiguous. CDR3 coding DNA: TGTGCCAGCAGCCAAGTTCTACAGCATAACAATCAGCCCCAGCATTTT. It is translated as CASSQVLQHNNQPQHF.